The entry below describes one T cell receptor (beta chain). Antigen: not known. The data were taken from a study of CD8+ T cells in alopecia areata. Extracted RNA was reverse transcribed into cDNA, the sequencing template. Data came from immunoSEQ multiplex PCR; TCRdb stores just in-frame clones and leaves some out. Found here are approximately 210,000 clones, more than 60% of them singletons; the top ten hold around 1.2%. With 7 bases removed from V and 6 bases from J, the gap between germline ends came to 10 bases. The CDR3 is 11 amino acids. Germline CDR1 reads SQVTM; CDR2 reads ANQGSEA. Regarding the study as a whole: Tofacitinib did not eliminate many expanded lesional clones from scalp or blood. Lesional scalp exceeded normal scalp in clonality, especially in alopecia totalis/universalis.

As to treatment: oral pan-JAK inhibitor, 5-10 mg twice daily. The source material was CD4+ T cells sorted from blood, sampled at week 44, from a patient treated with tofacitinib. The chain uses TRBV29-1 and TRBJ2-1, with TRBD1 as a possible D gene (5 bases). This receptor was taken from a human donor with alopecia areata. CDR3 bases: TGCAGCGGTGAGGACATCAATGAGCAGTTCTTC. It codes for CSGEDINEQFF.